This T cell receptor beta chain was profiled in a study of cytomegalovirus exposure and HLA in healthy donors. The CDR3 runs 13 residues. Germline V gene lookup returns CDR1 MNHEY and CDR2 SVGAGI. The ends were cut back, 5 bases at V and 5 bases at J, with 12 bases in the middle. Use of 60 Vbeta and 13 Jbeta primers characterized the PCR. The assay was immunoSEQ multiplex PCR, and TCRdb's table has in-frame clones only and misses some. Found here are about 90,000 clones, roughly 72% of them singletons; the top ten hold roughly 0.63%. This receptor was taken from a man younger than 45 in good health and CMV-seronegative. The sequenced sample consisted of PBMCs. The rearrangement uses TRBV6-5 and TRBJ1-1, with D possibly matching TRBD1 (5 bases). The CDR3 sequence: CASSEDHRTEAFF. CDR3 DNA: TGTGCCAGCAGTGAAGATCACAGGACTGAAGCTTTCTTT.